This T cell receptor beta chain stems from a study of blood T cell repertoires in COVID-19. Study information: Both acute and convalescent COVID-19 samples were obtained from the United States, Italy and Spain.

Those enrolled, adults aged about 18 to 89 years, came from about two dozen US areas. Cohort placement rested on clinical history that participants reported themselves. The CDR3 is 15 residues long. Germline-derived CDR1 and CDR2 are SGHRS and YFSETQ. The junction had 1 base not matched to a gene; V was cut back by 0 bases and J by 3 bases. Data came from immunoSEQ multiplex PCR; TCRdb stores just in-frame clones and leaves some out. Among 300,000 to 350,000 clones listed, roughly 88% were seen once. This rearrangement joins TRBV5-1 to TRBJ2-5; TRBD2 matches at 11 bases. Sequenced: PBMCs or T cells enriched from blood (not recorded which). This clonotype was obtained from a man aged 30 to 45 who had recovered from COVID-19. In nucleotides, the CDR3 is TGCGCCAGCAGCTTGGTTAGCGGGGGGGAAGAGACCCAGTACTTC. Protein product: CASSLVSGGEETQYF. Supplemented by reference TRBV5-1 and TRBJ2-5, the full variable domain reads KAGVTQTPRYLIKTRGQQVTLSCSPISGHRSVSWYQQTPGQGLQFLFEYFSETQRNKGNFPGRFSGRQFSNSRSEMNVSTLELGDSALYLCASSLVSGGEETQYFGPGTRLLVL.